Sequencing of this T cell receptor (beta chain) was carried out in a study of blood T cell repertoires in COVID-19. This CDR3 region has 15 residues. In germline, CDR1 is SGHNT, CDR2 YENEEA. Trimming took 1 base from V and 3 from J, leaving 10 bases between them. This clone was observed a single time. Clones were read by immunoSEQ multiplex PCR, and TCRdb kept only the in-frame ones, dropping some. The sample lists around 120,000 clones, over 70% occurring once. This sequence joins TRBV11-3 and TRBJ2-1; possibly TRBD1 for D (6 bases). The sequencing input was peripheral blood. This clonotype was sampled from a woman in her seventies with acute or convalescent COVID-19. As DNA, the CDR3 is TGTGCCAGCAGCTTAGCAGGGACAAGCTACAATGAGCAGTTCTTC. Protein sequence: CASSLAGTSYNEQFF.